This T cell receptor (beta chain) was sequenced for a study of identical twins. On this clonotype itself: Antigen: not known.

Whole-study results and caveats: Analyses based on zero insertions could be partly confounded by invariant MAIT and iNKT cells.

TCRdb independently ran MiXCR on the 5' RACE reads; one entry per CDR3 protein. Of hundreds of thousands of distinct CDR3 sequences listed, around 8.3% were seen once; the top ten hold 0.98%. This sample was shared with a second study, whose subject was yellow fever vaccine responses in identical twins.

This TCR was recovered from a woman aged 18-29 years in good health. What was sequenced was PBMCs.

The CDR3 bases are TGTGCCAGCAGGCTCTCGCTAGCGGGCTCCTACGAGCAGTACTTC. Translation: CASRLSLAGSYEQYF. This sequence joins TRBV6-2 or TRBV6-3 and TRBJ2-7; 8 positions match TRBD2. Trimming at V came to 6 bases and at J to 0 bases, leaving 7 bases not matched to a gene. The CDR3 runs to 15 residues. The V gene's germline CDR1 is MNHEY and CDR2 SVGEGT.